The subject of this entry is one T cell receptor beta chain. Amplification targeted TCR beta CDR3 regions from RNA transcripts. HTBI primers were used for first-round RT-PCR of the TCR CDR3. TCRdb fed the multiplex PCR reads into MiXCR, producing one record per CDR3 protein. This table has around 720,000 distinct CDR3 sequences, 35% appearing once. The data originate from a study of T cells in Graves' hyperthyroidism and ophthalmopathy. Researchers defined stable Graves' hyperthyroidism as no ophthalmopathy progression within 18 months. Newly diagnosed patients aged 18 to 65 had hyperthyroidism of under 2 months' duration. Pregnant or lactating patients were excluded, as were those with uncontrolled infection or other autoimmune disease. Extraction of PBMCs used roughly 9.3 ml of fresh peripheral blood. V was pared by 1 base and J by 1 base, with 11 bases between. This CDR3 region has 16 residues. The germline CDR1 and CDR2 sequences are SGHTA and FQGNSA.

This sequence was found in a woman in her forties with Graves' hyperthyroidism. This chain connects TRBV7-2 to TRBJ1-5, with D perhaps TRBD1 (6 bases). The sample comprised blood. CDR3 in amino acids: CASSLDWGASNQPQHF. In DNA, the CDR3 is TGTGCCAGCAGCTTAGATTGGGGGGCGAGCAATCAGCCCCAGCATTTT.